This entry is about one T cell receptor beta chain. Antigen: not known. Germline V gene sequence: CDR1 SGHTA, CDR2 FQGNSA. Trimming removed 2 bases at V and 7 bases at J, with 8 bases between. The CDR3 is made up of 12 amino acids. Sample-barcoded 5' priming and a J-beta primer mix drove a second PCR of about 7 to 12 cycles. Each cDNA molecule carried a tag from a template-switch adaptor that contained 12 random nucleotides. TCRdb ran MiXCR on the 5' RACE reads and lists one entry per CDR3 protein. Of approximately 1.5 million distinct CDR3 sequences detected, approximately 42% appear once; the ten largest clones hold less than 5%. These data originate in a study of blood T cells in healthy people across ages. Study observations and caveats: With naive T cell percentage, TCR beta diversity showed a strong correlation. Higher diversity, along with more naive CD4+ cells, distinguished long-lived donors from aged donors.

The chain recombines TRBV7-2 with TRBJ1-2; D unresolved. This TCR derives from a woman under 30 in good health. Sequences were obtained from blood. CDR3 loop: CASSLKGSGYTF. The CDR3 DNA is TGTGCCAGCAGCTTAAAAGGATCTGGCTACACCTTC.